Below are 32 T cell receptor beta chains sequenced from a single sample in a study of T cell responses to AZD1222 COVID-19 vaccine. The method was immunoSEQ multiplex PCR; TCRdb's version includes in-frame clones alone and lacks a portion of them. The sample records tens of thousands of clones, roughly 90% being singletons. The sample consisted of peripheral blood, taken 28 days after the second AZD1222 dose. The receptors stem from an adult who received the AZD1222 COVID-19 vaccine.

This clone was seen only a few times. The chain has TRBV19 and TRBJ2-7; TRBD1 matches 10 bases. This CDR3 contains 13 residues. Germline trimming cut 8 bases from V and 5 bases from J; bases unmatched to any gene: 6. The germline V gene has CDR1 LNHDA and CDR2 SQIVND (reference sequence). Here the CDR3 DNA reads TGTGCCAGTGGATGGGACAGGGGTCACGAGCAGTACTTC. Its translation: CASGWDRGHEQYF.

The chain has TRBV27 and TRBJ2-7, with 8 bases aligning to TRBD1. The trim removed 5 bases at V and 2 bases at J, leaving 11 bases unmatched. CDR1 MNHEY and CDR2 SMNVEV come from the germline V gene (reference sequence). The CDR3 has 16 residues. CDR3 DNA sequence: TGTGCCAGCAGTAGGCGGACAGGGTCCTTTCCCTACGAGCAGTACTTC. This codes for CASSRRTGSFPYEQYF.

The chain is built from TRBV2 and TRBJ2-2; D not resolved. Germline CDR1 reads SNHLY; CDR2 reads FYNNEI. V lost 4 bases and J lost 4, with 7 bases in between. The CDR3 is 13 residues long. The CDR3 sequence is CASSVVVTGELFF. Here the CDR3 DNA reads TGTGCCAGCAGTGTGGTGGTCACCGGGGAGCTGTTTTTT.

The chain's CDR3 is CASSLSGSGTYEQYF. The CDR3 coding sequence is TGTGCCAGCAGCCTCTCCGGTAGCGGGACCTACGAGCAGTACTTC. The rearrangement uses TRBV3-1 (or the pseudogene TRBV3-2) and TRBJ2-7; 8 bases align to TRBD2. V lost 4 bases to trimming and J lost 2 bases; unmatched junction nucleotides: 7. Looked up from germline, CDR1 is LGHDT and CDR2 is YNNKEL (reference sequence). The CDR3 has 15 residues.

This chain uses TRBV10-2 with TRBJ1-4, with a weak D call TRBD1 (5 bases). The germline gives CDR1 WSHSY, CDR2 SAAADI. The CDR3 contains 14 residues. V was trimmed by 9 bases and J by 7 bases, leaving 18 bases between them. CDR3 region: CASRGGGLSEKLFF. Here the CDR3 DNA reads TGCGCCAGTAGGGGCGGGGGGTTAAGTGAAAAACTGTTTTTT.

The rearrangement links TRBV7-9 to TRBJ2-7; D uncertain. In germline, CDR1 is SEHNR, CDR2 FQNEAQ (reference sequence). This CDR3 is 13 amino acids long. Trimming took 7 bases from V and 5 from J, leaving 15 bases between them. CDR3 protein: CASTRLQVNEQYF. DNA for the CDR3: TGTGCCAGCACCCGTCTGCAGGTAAACGAGCAGTACTTC. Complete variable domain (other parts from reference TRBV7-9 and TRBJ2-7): DTGVSQNPRHKITKRGQNVTFRCDPISEHNRLYWYRQTLGQGPEFLTYFQNEAQLEKSRLLSDRFSAERPKGSFSTLEIQRTEQGDSAMYLCASTRLQVNEQYFGPGTRLTVT.

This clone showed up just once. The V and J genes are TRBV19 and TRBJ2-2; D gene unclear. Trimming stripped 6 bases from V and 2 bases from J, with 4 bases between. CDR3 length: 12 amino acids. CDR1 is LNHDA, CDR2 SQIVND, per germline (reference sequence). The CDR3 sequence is CASSINTGELFF. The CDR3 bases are TGTGCCAGTAGCATCAACACCGGGGAGCTGTTTTTT. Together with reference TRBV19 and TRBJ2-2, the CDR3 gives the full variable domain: DGGITQSPKYLFRKEGQNVTLSCEQNLNHDAMYWYRQDPGQGLRLIYYSQIVNDFQKGDIAEGYSVSREKKESFPLTVTSAQKNPTAFYLCASSINTGELFFGEGSRLTVL.

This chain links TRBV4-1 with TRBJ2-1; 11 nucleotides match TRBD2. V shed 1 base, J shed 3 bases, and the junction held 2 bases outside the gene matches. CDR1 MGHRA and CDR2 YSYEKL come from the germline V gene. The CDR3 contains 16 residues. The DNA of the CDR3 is TGCGCCAGCAGCCAAGTGACTAGCGGGATCTACAATGAGCAGTTCTTC. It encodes CASSQVTSGIYNEQFF.

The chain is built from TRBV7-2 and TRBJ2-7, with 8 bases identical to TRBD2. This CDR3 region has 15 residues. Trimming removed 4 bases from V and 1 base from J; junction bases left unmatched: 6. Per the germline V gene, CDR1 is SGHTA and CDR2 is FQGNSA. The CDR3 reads CASSSAGETSYEQYF. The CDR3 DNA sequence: TGTGCCAGCAGCTCAGCGGGAGAAACTTCCTACGAGCAGTACTTC.

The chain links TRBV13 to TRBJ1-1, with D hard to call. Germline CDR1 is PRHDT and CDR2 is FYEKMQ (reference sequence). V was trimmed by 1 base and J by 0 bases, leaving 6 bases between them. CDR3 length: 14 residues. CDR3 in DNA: TGTGCCAGCAGCTTAGTTACAGTGAACACTGAAGCTTTCTTT. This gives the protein CASSLVTVNTEAFF.

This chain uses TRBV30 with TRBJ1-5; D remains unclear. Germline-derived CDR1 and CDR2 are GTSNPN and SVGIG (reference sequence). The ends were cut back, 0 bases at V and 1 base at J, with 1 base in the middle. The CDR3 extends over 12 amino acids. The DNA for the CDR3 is TGTGCCTGGAGTGTAAGCAATCAGCCCCAGCATTTT. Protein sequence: CAWSVSNQPQHF.

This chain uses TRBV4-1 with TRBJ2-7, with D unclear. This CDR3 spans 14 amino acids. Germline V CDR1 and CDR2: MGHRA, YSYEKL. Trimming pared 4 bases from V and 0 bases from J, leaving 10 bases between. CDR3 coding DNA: TGCGCCAGCAGCCCCCAGATCAGCTCCTACGAGCAGTACTTC. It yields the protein CASSPQISSYEQYF.

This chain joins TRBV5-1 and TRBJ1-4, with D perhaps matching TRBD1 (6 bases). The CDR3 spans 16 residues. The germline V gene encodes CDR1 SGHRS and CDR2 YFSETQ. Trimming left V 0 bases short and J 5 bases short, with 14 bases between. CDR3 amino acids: CASSLGSGGSNEKLFF. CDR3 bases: TGCGCCAGCAGCTTGGGGTCCGGGGGCTCAAATGAAAAACTGTTTTTT.

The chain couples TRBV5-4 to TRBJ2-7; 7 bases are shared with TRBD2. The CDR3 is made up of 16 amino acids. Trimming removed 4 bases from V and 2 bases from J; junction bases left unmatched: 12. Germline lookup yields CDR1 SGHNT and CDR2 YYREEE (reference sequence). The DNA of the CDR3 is TGTGCCAGCAGCGCCCAACCCAGCGGGACTACCTACGAGCAGTACTTC. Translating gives CASSAQPSGTTYEQYF.

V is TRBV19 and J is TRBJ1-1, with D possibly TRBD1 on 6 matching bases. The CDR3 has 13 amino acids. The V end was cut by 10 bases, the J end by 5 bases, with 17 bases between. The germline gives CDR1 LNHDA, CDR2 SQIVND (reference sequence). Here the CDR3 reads CATWGRGYTEAFF. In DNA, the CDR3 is TGTGCCACATGGGGGCGCGGGTATACTGAAGCTTTCTTT.

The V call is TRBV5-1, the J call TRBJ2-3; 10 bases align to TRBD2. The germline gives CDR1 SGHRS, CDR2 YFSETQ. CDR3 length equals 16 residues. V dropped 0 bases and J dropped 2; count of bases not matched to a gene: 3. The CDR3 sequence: CASSLVAGGFTDTQYF. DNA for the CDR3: TGCGCCAGCAGCTTGGTAGCGGGAGGTTTCACAGATACGCAGTATTTT.

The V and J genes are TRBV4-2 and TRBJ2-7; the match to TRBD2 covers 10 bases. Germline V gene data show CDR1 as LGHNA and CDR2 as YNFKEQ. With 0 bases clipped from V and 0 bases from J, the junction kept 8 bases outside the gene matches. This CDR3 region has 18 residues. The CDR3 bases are TGTGCCAGCAGCCAAGAGTCGGGACTAGCGATAAGCTCCTACGAGCAGTACTTC. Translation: CASSQESGLAISSYEQYF.

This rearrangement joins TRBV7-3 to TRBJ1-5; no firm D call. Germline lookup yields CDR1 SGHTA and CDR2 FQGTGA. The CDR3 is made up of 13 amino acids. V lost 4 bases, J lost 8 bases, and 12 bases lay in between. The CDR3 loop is CASSSQLGEPQHF. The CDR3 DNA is TGTGCCAGCAGCTCCCAGTTGGGAGAGCCCCAGCATTTT.

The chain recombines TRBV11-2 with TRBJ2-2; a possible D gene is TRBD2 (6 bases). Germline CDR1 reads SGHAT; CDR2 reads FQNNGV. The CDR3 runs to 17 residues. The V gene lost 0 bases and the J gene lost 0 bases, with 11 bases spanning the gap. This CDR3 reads CASSLDRLVANTGELFF. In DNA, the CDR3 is TGTGCCAGCAGCTTAGATCGACTAGTGGCGAACACCGGGGAGCTGTTTTTT. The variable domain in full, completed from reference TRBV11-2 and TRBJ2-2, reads EAGVAQSPRYKIIEKRQSVAFWCNPISGHATLYWYQQILGQGPKLLIQFQNNGVVDDSQLPKDRFSAERLKGVDSTLKIQPAKLEDSAVYLCASSLDRLVANTGELFFGEGSRLTVL.

The CDR3 sequence is CASSTDTKNIQYF. For the CDR3, the DNA is TGTGCCAGCAGTACCGACACCAAAAACATTCAGTACTTC. This sequence joins TRBV28 and TRBJ2-4; unclear D gene. This CDR3 is built from 13 residues. Trimming took off 5 bases at V and 2 bases at J, with 7 bases between the two ends. Germline V gene data show CDR1 as MDHEN and CDR2 as SYDVKM.

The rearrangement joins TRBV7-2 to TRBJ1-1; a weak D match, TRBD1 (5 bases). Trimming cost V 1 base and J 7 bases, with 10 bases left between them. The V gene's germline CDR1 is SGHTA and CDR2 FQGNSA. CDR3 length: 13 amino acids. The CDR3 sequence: CASSLVKGVEAFF. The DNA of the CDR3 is TGTGCCAGCAGCTTAGTCAAAGGGGTTGAAGCTTTCTTT.

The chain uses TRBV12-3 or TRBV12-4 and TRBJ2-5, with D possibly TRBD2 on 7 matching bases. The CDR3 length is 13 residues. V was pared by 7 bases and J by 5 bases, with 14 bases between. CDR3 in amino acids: CASKNWGGETQYF. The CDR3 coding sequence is TGTGCCAGCAAAAATTGGGGGGGCGAGACCCAGTACTTC.

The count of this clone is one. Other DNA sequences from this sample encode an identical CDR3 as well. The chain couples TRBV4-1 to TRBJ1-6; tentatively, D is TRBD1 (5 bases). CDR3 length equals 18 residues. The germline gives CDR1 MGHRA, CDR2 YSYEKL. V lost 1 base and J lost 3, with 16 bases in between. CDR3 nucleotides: TGCGCCAGCAGCCAAGGGGGGACTCAAGCGGGCTATAATTCACCCCTCCACTTT. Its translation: CASSQGGTQAGYNSPLHF.

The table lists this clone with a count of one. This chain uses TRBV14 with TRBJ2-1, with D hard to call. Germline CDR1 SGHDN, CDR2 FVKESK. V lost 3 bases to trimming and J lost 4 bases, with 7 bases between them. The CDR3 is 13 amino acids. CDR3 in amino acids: CASSHHSYNEQFF. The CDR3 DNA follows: TGTGCCAGCAGCCATCACTCTTACAATGAGCAGTTCTTC.

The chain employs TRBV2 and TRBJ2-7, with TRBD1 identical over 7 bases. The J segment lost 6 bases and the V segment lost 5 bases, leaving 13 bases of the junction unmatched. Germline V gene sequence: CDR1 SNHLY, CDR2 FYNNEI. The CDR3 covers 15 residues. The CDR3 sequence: CASSPNPTGTAEQYF. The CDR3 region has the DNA TGTGCCAGCAGTCCTAACCCGACAGGGACGGCCGAGCAGTACTTC.

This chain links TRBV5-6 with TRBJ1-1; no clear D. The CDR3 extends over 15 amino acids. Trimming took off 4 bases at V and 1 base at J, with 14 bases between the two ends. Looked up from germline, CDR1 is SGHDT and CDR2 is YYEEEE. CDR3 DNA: TGTGCCAGCAGCGTGGATAGGAGGAGGAACACTGAAGCTTTCTTT. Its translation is CASSVDRRRNTEAFF.

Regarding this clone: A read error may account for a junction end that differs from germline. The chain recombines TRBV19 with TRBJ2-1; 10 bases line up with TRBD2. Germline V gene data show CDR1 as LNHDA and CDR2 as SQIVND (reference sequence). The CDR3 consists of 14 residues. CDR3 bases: TGTGCCAGTAGGATAGCGGGAGGTTACAATGAGCAGTTCTTC. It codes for CASRIAGGYNEQFF.

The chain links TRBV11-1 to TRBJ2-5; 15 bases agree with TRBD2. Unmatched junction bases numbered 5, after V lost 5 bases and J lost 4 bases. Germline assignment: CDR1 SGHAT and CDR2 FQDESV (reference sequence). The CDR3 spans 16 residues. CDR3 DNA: TGTGCCAGCAGCCCCCGGACTAGCGGGAGGGGAGAGACCCAGTACTTC. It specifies CASSPRTSGRGETQYF.

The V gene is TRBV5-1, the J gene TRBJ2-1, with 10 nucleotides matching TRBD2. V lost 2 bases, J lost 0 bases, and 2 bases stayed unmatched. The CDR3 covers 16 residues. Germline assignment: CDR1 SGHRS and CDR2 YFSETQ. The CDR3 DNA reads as TGCGCCAGCAGCTTAGCGGGAGGGAGCTCCTACAATGAGCAGTTCTTC. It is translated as CASSLAGGSSYNEQFF.

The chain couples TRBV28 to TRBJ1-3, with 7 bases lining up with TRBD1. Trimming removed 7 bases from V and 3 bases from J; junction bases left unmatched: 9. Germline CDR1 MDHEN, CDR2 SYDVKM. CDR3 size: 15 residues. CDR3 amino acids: CASKLTGARGNTIYF. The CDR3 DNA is TGTGCCAGCAAACTCACAGGGGCCCGTGGAAACACCATATATTTT.

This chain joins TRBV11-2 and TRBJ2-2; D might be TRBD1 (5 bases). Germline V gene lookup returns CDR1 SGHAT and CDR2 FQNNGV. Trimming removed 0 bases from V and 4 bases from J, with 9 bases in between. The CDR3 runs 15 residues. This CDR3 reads CASSLDPGSTGELFF. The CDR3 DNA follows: TGTGCCAGCAGCTTAGATCCAGGGTCCACCGGGGAGCTGTTTTTT.

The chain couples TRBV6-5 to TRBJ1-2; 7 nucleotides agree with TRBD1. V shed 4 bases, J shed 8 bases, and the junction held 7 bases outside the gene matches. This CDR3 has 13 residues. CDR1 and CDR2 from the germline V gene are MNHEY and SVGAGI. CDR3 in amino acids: CASSSPTGNGYTF. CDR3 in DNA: TGTGCCAGCAGTTCCCCGACAGGGAACGGCTACACCTTC.